This T cell receptor (beta chain) was found in a study of T cell responses to AZD1222 COVID-19 vaccine. Across the whole study: Second-dose timings of about 4 or about 12 weeks were pooled.

Looked up from germline, CDR1 is SGHTA and CDR2 is FQGNSA. The CDR3 totals 16 residues. The J segment lost 4 bases and the V segment lost 0 bases, leaving 4 bases of the junction unmatched. Study-level points and caveats: Clonal diversity was possibly underestimated, and the donors were mostly white British, with more females. Only a handful of AZD1222 recipients, more than five in all, had baseline seropositivity.

The data were produced by immunoSEQ multiplex PCR, yet TCRdb's version contains in-frame clones alone and is incomplete. The sample includes about 30,000 clones, roughly 89% seen only once; the top ten take roughly 7%. About this clone: Antigen specificity is unknown.

This clonotype originated in an adult in good health. Sequences were derived from peripheral blood, sampled on day 0 of AZD1222 vaccination. The chain links TRBV7-2 to TRBJ2-3, with 10 bases lining up with TRBD2. The CDR3 DNA follows: TGTGCCAGCAGCTTAGCGCCCAGCGGGAGGGCAGATACGCAGTATTTT. The encoded protein is CASSLAPSGRADTQYF.